Sequencing of this T cell receptor (beta chain) was carried out in a study of blood T cell repertoires in COVID-19. For the study at large: Material from acute and convalescent COVID-19 was sourced from the United States, Italy and Spain. T cells, B-cell-depleted T cells, or PBMCs supplied cDNA or gDNA.

Only in-frame clones appear in the TCRdb table, and some are missing; sequencing was by immunoSEQ multiplex PCR. The table records 320,000 or so clones, 85% of them present only once. The germline V gene has CDR1 SEHNR and CDR2 FQNEAQ (reference sequence). There are 12 residues in the CDR3. V was cut by 1 base and J by 7 bases, with 4 bases left in between. Ages ranged from about 18 to 89 years, with residence in 24 US areas. A COVID-19 case had been met by exposed participants during the 2 weeks before study entry. The material sequenced was PBMCs or T cells enriched from blood (not recorded which). V gene TRBV7-9 combines with J gene TRBJ2-2; no definite D call. The sequence was obtained from a woman between 25 and 40 years old who had been exposed to COVID-19. As DNA, the CDR3 is TGTGCCAGCAGCTTAGTCGGCGGGGAGCTGTTTTTT. Translating it yields CASSLVGGELFF.